A single T cell receptor beta chain is shown here with its context. These data are taken from a study of blood T cell repertoires in COVID-19. Germline V lookup: CDR1 MNHEY, CDR2 SVGAGI. The CDR3 is 13 residues long. The J segment lost 4 bases and the V segment lost 4 bases, leaving 3 bases of the junction unmatched. Profiled with immunoSEQ multiplex PCR; TCRdb holds only in-frame clones, not every one. In the table there are about 210,000 clones, about 83% of which are singletons. The TCR originated in a woman aged 45-65 years with active or convalescent COVID-19. V is TRBV6-5 and J is TRBJ2-7, with TRBD1 matching over 8 bases. Sequencing used peripheral blood. CDR3: CASSSGTGYEQYF. CDR3 nucleotide sequence: TGTGCCAGCAGTTCCGGGACAGGATACGAGCAGTACTTC.